This T cell receptor beta chain originates from a study of blood T cell repertoires in COVID-19 (dated by TCRdb to the early 2020s). For the wider study: The collaborator samples originated in the United States, Italy and Spain and spanned the acute and convalescent phases of COVID-19. The repertoires were released in a freely available public database meant as a resource for research on the immune response to SARS-CoV-2. Where available, HLA class I and class II types were taken from metadata supplied by the sample provider and were not determined by assay-based typing. The prospective study material was composed of cDNA or gDNA derived from T cells, B-cell-depleted T cells, or PBMCs. Subjects who had been exposed to COVID-19, were actively infected with it, or had recovered from it provided the deeply sampled blood TCRbeta repertoires that made up the dataset. The samples were drawn from the first 160 participants of the ongoing ImmuneRACE study and from over a thousand subjects provided by 6 global collaborators. Nearly every sample came with metadata listing a de-identified subject ID, COVID-19 status, age in years and sex.

In Seattle, one collaborating source enrolled patients while the infection was active and tracked those patients longitudinally over the course of disease. The collaborating institutions used their own protocols to collect whole blood in K2EDTA tubes. For TCRbeta analysis, collaborators shipped samples in one of three forms: frozen whole blood, isolated PBMCs, or DNA extracted from either of those sample types. The study at large found these results: Clinical and demographic metadata were provided uncurated, with the amount varying by source and participant.

The immunoSEQ Assay, a bias-controlled multiplex PCR, was used to amplify TCRbeta CDR3 regions from genomic DNA. The published analysis was carried out like this. The number of nucleated cells in each sample was estimated from the amplification of reference gene primers within the assay. Sequence reads were collapsed and filtered to measure the absolute abundance of every unique TCRbeta CDR3 rearrangement. Productive Simpson clonality was computed per sample as the square root of Simpson's diversity index over productive rearrangements. The source is immuneACCESS, and TCRdb retained only in-frame sequences with V and J called. Part of the clones is not carried over; for the studies checked, unresolved V genes explain less than half of this, and the remainder is unexplained. That table supplies the V and J calls and clone size; D and trimming were determined from the DNA. The sample has 250,000 or so clones on record, nearly 90% of them singletons. The top ten constitute around 1.9% of the sample.

V and J lose 4 bases and 2 bases, and a span of 16 bases separates them. Sequences MNHEY (CDR1) and SVGAGI (CDR2) are obtained from the germline V gene. The CDR3 runs 16 residues from the cysteine to the phenylalanine. Left in the record is the CDR3 DNA by itself, 48 bases read in frame from the first base. Remarks on this clone: This clone's antigen is unknown. Base qualities were left out, and no much larger clone turns up one base away.

The sequence is built from TRBV6-5 and TRBJ2-3; the D gene is not confidently resolved. Sequencing input: peripheral blood. The sequence derives from a woman aged 60-75 years with COVID-19, enrolled during active disease. The bases are TGTGCCAGCAGTTCCTACTCTTCCCTCTACACAGATACGCAGTATTTT. This gives the protein CASSSYSSLYTDTQYF.